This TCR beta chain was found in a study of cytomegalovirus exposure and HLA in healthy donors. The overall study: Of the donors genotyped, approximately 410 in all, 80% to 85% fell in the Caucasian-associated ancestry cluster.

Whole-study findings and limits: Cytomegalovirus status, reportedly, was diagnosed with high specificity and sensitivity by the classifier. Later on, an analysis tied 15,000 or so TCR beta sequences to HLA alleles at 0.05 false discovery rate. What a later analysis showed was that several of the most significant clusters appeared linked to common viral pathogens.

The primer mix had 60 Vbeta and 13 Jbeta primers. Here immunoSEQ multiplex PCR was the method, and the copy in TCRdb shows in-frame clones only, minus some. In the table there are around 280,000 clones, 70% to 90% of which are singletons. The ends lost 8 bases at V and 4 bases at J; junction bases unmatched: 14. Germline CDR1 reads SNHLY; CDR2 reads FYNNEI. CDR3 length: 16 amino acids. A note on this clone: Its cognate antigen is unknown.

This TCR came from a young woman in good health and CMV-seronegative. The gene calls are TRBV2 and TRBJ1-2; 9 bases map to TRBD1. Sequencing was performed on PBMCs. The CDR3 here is CASELAGQGRGYGYTF. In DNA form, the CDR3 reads TGTGCCAGCGAATTGGCGGGACAGGGAAGAGGCTATGGCTACACCTTC. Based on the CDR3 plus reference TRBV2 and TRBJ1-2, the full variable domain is EPEVTQTPSHQVTQMGQEVILRCVPISNHLYFYWYRQILGQKVEFLVSFYNNEISEKSEIFDDQFSVERPDGSNFTLKIRSTKLEDSAMYFCASELAGQGRGYGYTFGSGTRLTVV.